This TCR beta chain was retrieved from a study of human T cells and chemical hapten exposure. The overall study: The patients were mostly female; they had alopecia areata, totalis or universalis.

During construction of the library, unique molecular identifiers were attached to individual cDNA molecules for quantitative, reproducible TCR counting. TCRdb itself ran the RACE reads through MiXCR, one entry per CDR3 protein. The table lists 350,000 to 400,000 distinct CDR3 sequences, roughly 4.6% of them singletons, with just over 2.5% in the top ten. Study-wide results and caveats: Among TCRs, those above 1 in 1000 frequency were unaffected by DPC sensitization.

Germline V gene sequence: CDR1 LGHDT, CDR2 YNNKEL (reference sequence). Losses at the gene ends were 0 bases for V and 2 bases for J; bases not matched to a gene: 8. There are 17 residues in the CDR3. Of note for this clonotype: The target antigen is unknown.

The time point: pre-sensitization, week 0. The treatment: therapeutic diphenylcyclopropenone sensitization with weekly scalp DPC. The study drew its donors from alopecia patients who were 18 to 70 years old and suitable for DPC. The sequence was collected from a woman in her forties or fifties with alopecia areata. Some clones in this sample may be carry-over from other donors' samples. This specimen consisted of whole blood, obtained in connection with sensitization to the hapten diphenylcyclopropenone (DPC). The chain joins TRBV3-1 to TRBJ2-5, with 8 bases lining up with TRBD2. CDR3 sequence: CASSQDLRLAIQETQYF. The CDR3 coding sequence is TGTGCCAGCAGCCAAGATCTTCGACTAGCGATACAAGAGACCCAGTACTTC.